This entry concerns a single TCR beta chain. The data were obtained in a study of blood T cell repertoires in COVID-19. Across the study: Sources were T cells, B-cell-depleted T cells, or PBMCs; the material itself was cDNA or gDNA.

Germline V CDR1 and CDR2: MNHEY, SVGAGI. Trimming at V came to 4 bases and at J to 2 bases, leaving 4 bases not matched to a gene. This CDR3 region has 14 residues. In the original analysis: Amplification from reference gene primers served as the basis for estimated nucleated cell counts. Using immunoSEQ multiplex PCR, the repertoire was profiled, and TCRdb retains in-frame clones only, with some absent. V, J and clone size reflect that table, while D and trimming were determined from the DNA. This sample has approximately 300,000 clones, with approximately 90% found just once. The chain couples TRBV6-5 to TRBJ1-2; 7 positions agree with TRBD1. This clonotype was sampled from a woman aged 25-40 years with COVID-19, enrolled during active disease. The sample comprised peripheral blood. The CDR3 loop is CASSSPGQNYGYTF. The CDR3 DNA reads TGTGCCAGCAGTTCGCCGGGACAGAACTATGGCTACACCTTC.